The 8 T cell receptor beta chains presented below share a single source sample, sequenced in a study of cytomegalovirus exposure and HLA in healthy donors. Primers included in the PCR were 60 Vbeta and 13 Jbeta primers. Sequencing used immunoSEQ multiplex PCR; TCRdb keeps in-frame clones, though not all of them. The profile covers around 210,000 clones, with about 81% appearing a single time and around 2.7% taken by the ten largest. The sequencing input was PBMCs. The receptor set was obtained from a woman between 35 and 50 years old in good health and CMV-seronegative.

V and J are TRBV9 and TRBJ2-1; 10 bases agree with TRBD1. From germline, CDR1 is SGDLS and CDR2 YYNGEE. The CDR3 loop spans 15 amino acids. The junction had 3 bases not matched to a gene; V was cut back by 3 bases and J by 3 bases. The DNA of the CDR3 is TGTGCCAGCAGCGACGGGACAGGGGACTACAATGAGCAGTTCTTC. Translated: CASSDGTGDYNEQFF. Complete variable domain (other parts from reference TRBV9 and TRBJ2-1): DSGVTQTPKHLITATGQRVTLRCSPRSGDLSVYWYQQSLDQGLQFLIQYYNGEERAKGNILERFSAQQFPDLHSELNLSSLELGDSALYFCASSDGTGDYNEQFFGPGTRLTVL.

V and J are TRBV12-5 and TRBJ1-1, with D possibly TRBD1 on 6 matching bases. The V gene's germline CDR1 is LGHNT and CDR2 FRNRAP. Trimming shortened V by 6 bases and J by 4 bases, and 15 bases separated the two germline ends. The CDR3 spans 14 residues. The CDR3 spells CASGTTTGGTEAFF. CDR3 bases: TGTGCTAGTGGGACGACGACAGGCGGCACTGAAGCTTTCTTT.

The chain combines TRBV19 with TRBJ2-1, with TRBD2 matching over 7 bases. This CDR3 contains 15 residues. CDR1 LNHDA and CDR2 SQIVND come from the germline V gene (reference sequence). V was clipped by 1 base and J by 7 bases; unmatched bases: 7. The CDR3 protein is CASSIGGSAQNEQFF. CDR3 coding DNA: TGTGCCAGTAGTATAGGCGGGAGTGCCCAGAATGAGCAGTTCTTC.

V gene TRBV6-6 combines with J gene TRBJ2-7; 11 positions match TRBD2. CDR1 and CDR2 from the germline V gene are MNHNY and SVGAGI (reference sequence). The length of the CDR3 is 15 residues. With V trimmed by 4 bases and J by 0 bases, 2 bases remained unmatched. The CDR3 sequence: CASSSSGRSSYEQYF. CDR3 in DNA: TGTGCCAGCAGTTCTAGCGGGAGGAGCTCCTACGAGCAGTACTTC.

The genes are TRBV30 and TRBJ1-3; the D gene is possibly TRBD1 (5 bases). Trimming removed 4 bases at V and 3 bases at J, with 13 bases between. The germline V gene encodes CDR1 GTSNPN and CDR2 SVGIG (reference sequence). CDR3 length: 14 residues. CDR3 amino acids: CAWNQDGGGNTIYF. CDR3 in DNA: TGTGCCTGGAACCAAGACGGGGGTGGAAACACCATATATTTT.

This clone was observed once. CDR3 residues: CASSLALAGTHEQYF. The DNA for the CDR3 is TGTGCCAGCAGCTTGGCACTAGCGGGTACCCACGAGCAGTACTTC. The chain recombines TRBV5-4 with TRBJ2-7; 9 bases are shared with TRBD2. V gave up 0 bases and J gave up 5 bases; unmatched junction bases: 6. Germline V gives CDR1 SGHNT, CDR2 YYREEE (reference sequence). CDR3 length equals 15 residues. The full variable domain, rest sourced from reference TRBV5-4 and TRBJ2-7, is ETGVTQSPTHLIKTRGQQVTLRCSSQSGHNTVSWYQQALGQGPQFIFQYYREEENGRGNFPPRFSGLQFPNYSSELNVNALELDDSALYLCASSLALAGTHEQYFGPGTRLTVT.

V is TRBV4-2 and J is TRBJ1-4; 9 bases agree with TRBD1. This CDR3 is 14 amino acids long. The germline gives CDR1 LGHNA, CDR2 YNFKEQ. The J segment lost 7 bases and the V segment lost 1 base, leaving 1 base of the junction unmatched. The CDR3 DNA reads as TGTGCCAGCAGCCAAGGACAGGGGGGTGAAAAACTGTTTTTT. Translated, it gives CASSQGQGGEKLFF.

This clone was seen a few times. The V call is TRBV4-1, the J call TRBJ1-6; 9 positions agree with TRBD1. CDR3 size: 16 residues. Trimming took 0 bases from V and 4 from J; bases not matched to a gene: 1. The germline gives CDR1 MGHRA, CDR2 YSYEKL. The CDR3 coding sequence is TGCGCCAGCAGCCAAGAGGGGACAGGGTATAATTCACCCCTCCACTTT. This codes for CASSQEGTGYNSPLHF.